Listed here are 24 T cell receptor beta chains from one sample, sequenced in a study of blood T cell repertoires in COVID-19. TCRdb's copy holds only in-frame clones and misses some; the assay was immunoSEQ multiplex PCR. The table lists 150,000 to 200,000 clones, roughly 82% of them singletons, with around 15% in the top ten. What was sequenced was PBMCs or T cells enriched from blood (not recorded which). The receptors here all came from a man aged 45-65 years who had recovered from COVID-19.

CDR3 coding DNA: TGTGCCAGCAGTCCTATCGCAGATACGCAGTATTTT. Translating gives CASSPIADTQYF. The rearrangement uses TRBV7-9 and TRBJ2-3; D gene ambiguous. The CDR3 covers 12 residues. From germline, CDR1 is SEHNR and CDR2 FQNEAQ (reference sequence). The V end was cut by 6 bases, the J end by 4 bases, with 8 bases between.

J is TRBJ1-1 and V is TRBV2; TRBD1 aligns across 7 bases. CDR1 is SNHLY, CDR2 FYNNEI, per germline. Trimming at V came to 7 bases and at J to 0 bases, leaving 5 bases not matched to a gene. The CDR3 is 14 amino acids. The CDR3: CASTRQGLNTEAFF. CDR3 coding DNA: TGTGCCAGCACCAGACAGGGCCTGAACACTGAAGCTTTCTTT. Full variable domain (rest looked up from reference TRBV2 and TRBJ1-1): EPEVTQTPSHQVTQMGQEVILRCVPISNHLYFYWYRQILGQKVEFLVSFYNNEISEKSEIFDDQFSVERPDGSNFTLKIRSTKLEDSAMYFCASTRQGLNTEAFFGQGTRLTVV.

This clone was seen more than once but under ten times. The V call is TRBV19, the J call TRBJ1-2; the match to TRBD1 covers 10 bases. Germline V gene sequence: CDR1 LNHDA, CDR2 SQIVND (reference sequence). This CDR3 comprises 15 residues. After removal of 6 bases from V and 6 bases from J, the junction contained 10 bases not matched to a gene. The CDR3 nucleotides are TGTGCCAGTAGAATGACAGGGGGCCAGCGAAATGGCTACACCTTC. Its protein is CASRMTGGQRNGYTF.

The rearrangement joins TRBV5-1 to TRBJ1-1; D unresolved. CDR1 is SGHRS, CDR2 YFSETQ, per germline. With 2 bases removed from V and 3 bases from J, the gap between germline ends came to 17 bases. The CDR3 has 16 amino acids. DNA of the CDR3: TGCGCCAGCAGCTTCGGACTGCTAGTCGGGGACACTGAAGCTTTCTTT. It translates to CASSFGLLVGDTEAFF.

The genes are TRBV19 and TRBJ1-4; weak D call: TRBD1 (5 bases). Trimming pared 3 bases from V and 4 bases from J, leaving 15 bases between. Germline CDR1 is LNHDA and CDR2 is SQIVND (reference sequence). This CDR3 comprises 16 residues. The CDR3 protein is CASSILGGPVNEKLFF. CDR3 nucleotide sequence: TGTGCCAGTAGTATCCTCGGGGGACCTGTTAATGAAAAACTGTTTTTT.

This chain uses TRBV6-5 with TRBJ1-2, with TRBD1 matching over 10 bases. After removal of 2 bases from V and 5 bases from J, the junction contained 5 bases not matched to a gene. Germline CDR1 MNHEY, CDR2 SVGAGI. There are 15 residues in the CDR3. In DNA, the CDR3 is TGTGCCAGCAGTTACGGGACAGGGGATCTATATGGCTACACCTTC. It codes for CASSYGTGDLYGYTF.

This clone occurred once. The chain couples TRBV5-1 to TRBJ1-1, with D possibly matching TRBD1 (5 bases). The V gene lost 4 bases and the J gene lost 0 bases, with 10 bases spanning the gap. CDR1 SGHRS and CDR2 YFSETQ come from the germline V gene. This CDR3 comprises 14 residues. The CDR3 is CASSGGLMNTEAFF. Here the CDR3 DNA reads TGCGCCAGCAGCGGGGGACTGATGAACACTGAAGCTTTCTTT. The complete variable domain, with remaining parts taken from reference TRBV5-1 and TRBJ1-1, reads KAGVTQTPRYLIKTRGQQVTLSCSPISGHRSVSWYQQTPGQGLQFLFEYFSETQRNKGNFPGRFSGRQFSNSRSEMNVSTLELGDSALYLCASSGGLMNTEAFFGQGTRLTVV.

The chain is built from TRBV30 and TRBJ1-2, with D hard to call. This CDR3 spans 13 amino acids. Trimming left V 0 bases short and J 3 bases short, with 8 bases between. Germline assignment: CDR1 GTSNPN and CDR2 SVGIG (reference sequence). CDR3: CAWSVNSYYGYTF. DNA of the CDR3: TGTGCCTGGAGTGTGAACTCGTACTATGGCTACACCTTC.

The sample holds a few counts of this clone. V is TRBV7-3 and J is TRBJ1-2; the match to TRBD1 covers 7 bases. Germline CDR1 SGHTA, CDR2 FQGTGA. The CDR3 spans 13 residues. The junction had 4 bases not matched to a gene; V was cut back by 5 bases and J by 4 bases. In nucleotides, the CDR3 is TGTGCCAGCAGCCCGGGACAGAGCTATGGCTACACCTTC. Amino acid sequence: CASSPGQSYGYTF.

The CDR3 loop reads CASSLVPVSSSGNTIYF. CDR3 coding DNA: TGTGCCAGCAGCCTAGTGCCGGTTTCATCCTCTGGAAACACCATATATTTT. The chain couples TRBV7-8 to TRBJ1-3, with no clear D. Trimming left V 5 bases short and J 0 bases short, with 17 bases between. Germline V CDR1 and CDR2: SGHVS, FQNEAQ. This CDR3 has 17 residues.

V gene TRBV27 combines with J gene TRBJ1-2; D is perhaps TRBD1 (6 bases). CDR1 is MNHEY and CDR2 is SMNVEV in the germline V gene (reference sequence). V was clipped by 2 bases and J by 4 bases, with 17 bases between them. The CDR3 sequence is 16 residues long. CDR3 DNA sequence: TGTGCCAGCAGTTTAACGGGGGGCGATGGGGGCTATGGCTACACCTTC. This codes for CASSLTGGDGGYGYTF.

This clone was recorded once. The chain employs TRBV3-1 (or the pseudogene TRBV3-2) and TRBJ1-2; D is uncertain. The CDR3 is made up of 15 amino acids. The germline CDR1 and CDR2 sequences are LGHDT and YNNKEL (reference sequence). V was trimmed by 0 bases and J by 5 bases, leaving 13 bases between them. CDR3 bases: TGTGCCAGCAGCCAAGAGGTGGACGGACTTTATGGCTACACCTTC. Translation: CASSQEVDGLYGYTF.

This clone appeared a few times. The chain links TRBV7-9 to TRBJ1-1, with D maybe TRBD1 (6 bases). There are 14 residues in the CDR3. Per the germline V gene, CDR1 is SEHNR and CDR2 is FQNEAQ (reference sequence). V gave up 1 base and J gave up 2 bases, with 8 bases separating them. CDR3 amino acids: CASSLEGGNTEAFF. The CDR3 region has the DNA TGTGCCAGCAGCTTAGAAGGGGGTAACACTGAAGCTTTCTTT.

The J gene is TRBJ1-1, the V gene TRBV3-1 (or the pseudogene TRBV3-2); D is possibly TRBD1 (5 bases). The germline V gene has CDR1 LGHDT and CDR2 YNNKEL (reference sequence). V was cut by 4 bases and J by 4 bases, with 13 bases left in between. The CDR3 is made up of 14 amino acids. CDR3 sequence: CASSRRERGTEAFF. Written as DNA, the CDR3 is TGTGCCAGCAGCCGAAGAGAAAGGGGCACTGAAGCTTTCTTT.

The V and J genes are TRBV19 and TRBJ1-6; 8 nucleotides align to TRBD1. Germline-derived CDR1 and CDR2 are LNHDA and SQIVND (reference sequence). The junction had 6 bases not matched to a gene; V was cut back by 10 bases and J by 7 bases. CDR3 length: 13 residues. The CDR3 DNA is TGTGCCACTCGGACAGGGACCAATTCACCCCTCCACTTT. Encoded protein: CATRTGTNSPLHF.

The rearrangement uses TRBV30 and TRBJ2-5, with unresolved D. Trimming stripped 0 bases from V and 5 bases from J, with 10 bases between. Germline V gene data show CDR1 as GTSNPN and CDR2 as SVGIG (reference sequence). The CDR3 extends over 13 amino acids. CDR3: CAWSVVMRETQYF. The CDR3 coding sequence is TGTGCCTGGAGTGTGGTTATGAGGGAGACCCAGTACTTC.

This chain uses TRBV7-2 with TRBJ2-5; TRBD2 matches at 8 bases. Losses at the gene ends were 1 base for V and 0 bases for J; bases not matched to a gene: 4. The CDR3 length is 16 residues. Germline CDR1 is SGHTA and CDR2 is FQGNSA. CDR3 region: CASSLGGLAYQETQYF. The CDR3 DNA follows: TGTGCCAGCAGCTTAGGCGGACTAGCCTACCAAGAGACCCAGTACTTC.

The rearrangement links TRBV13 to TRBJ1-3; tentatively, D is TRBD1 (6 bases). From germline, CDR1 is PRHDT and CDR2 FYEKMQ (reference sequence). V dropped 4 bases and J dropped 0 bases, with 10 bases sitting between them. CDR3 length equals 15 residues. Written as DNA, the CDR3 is TGTGCCAGCAGCTCTAACAGGGACTCTGGAAACACCATATATTTT. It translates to CASSSNRDSGNTIYF.

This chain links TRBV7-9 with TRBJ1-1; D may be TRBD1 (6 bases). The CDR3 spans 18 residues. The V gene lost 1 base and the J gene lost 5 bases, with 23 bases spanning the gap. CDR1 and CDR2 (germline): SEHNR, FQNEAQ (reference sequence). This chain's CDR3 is CASSLGALGAKGYTEAFF. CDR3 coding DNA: TGTGCCAGCAGCTTAGGTGCTCTGGGGGCGAAGGGGTATACTGAAGCTTTCTTT.

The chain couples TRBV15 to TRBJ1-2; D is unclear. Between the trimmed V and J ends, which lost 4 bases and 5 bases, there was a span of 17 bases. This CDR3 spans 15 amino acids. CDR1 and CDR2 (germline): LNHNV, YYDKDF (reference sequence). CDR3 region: CATSTSSVEVYGYTF. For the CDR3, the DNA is TGTGCCACCAGCACCTCCTCAGTCGAGGTATATGGCTACACCTTC.

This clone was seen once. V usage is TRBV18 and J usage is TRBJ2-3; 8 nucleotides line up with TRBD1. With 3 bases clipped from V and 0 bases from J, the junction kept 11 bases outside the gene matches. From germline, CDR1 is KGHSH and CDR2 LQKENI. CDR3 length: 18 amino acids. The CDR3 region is CASSPRDRSGISTDTQYF. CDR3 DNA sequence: TGTGCCAGCTCACCTCGGGACAGGTCGGGTATAAGCACAGATACGCAGTATTTT.

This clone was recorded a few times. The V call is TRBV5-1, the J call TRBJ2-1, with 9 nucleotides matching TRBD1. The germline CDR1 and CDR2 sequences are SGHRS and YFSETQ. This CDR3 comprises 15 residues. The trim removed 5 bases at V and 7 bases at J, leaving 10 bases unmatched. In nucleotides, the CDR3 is TGCGCCAGCAGTCAGACCGGGACAGGGCTAAATGAGCAGTTCTTC. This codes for CASSQTGTGLNEQFF.

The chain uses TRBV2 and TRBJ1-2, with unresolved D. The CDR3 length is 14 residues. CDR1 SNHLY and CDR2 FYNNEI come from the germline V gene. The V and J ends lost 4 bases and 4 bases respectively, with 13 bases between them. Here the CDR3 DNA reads TGTGCCAGCAGTGTGGCCCAGGAGGGCTATGGCTACACCTTC. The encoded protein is CASSVAQEGYGYTF.

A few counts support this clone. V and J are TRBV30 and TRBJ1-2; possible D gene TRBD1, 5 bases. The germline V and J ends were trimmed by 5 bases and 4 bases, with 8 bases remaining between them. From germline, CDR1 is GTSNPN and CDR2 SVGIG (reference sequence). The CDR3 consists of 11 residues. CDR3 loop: CAWDSPYGYTF. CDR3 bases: TGTGCCTGGGACAGCCCCTATGGCTACACCTTC.